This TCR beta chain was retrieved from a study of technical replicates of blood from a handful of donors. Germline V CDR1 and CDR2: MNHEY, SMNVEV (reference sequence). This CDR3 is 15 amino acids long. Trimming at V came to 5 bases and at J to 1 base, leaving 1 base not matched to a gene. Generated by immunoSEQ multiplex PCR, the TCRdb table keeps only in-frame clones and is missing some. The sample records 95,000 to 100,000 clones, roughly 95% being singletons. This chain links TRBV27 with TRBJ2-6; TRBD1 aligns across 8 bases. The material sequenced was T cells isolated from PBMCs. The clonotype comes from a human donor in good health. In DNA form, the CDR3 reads TGTGCCAGCAGTCGGGACAGGTCTGGGGCCAACGTCCTGACTTTC. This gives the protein CASSRDRSGANVLTF.